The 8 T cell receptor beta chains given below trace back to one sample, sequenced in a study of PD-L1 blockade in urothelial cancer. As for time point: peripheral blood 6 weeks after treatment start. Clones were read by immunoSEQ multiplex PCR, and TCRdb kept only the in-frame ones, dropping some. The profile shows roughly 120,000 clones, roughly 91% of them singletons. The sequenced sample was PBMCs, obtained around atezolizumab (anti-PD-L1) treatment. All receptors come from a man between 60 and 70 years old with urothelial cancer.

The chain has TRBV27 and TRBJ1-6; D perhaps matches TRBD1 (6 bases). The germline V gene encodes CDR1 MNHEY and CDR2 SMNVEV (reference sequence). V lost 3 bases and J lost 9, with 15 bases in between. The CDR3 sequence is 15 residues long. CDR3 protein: CASSFGGGGGSPLHF. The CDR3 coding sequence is TGTGCCAGCAGTTTCGGAGGGGGGGGCGGTTCACCCCTCCACTTT.

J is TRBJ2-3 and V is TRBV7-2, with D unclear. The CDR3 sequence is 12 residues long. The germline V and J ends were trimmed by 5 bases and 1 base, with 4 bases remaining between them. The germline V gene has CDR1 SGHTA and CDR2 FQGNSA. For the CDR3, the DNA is TGTGCCAGCAGCCTACGCACAGATACGCAGTATTTT. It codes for CASSLRTDTQYF. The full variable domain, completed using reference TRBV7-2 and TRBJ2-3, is GAGVSQSPSNKVTEKGKDVELRCDPISGHTALYWYRQSLGQGLEFLIYFQGNSAPDKSGLPSDRFSAERTGGSVSTLTIQRTQQEDSAVYLCASSLRTDTQYFGPGTRLTVL.

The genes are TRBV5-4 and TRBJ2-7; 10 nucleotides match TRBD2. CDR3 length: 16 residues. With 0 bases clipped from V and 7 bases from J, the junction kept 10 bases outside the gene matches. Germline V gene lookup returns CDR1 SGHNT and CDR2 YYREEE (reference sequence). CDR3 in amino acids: CASSLGPSGRANEQYF. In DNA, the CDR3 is TGTGCCAGCAGCTTGGGACCGAGCGGGAGGGCCAATGAGCAGTACTTC.

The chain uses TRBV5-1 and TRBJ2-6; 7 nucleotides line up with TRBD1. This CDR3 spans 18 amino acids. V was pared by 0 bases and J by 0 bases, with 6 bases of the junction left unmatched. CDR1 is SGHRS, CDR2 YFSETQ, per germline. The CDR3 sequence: CASSLDRGVSSGANVLTF. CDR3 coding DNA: TGCGCCAGCAGCTTGGACAGGGGCGTGAGCTCTGGGGCCAACGTCCTGACTTTC.

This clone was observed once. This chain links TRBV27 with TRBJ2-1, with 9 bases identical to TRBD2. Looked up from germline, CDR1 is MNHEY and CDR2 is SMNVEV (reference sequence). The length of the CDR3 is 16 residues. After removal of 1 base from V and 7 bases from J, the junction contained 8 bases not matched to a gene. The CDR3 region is CASSLLGGGVRNEQFF. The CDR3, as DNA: TGTGCCAGCAGTTTATTGGGCGGGGGGGTGAGGAATGAGCAGTTCTTC.

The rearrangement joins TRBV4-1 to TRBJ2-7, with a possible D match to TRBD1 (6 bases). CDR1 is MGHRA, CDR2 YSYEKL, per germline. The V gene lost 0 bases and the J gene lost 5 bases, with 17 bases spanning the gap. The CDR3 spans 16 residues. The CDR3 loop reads CASSQDHNRVEDEQYF. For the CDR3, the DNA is TGCGCCAGCAGCCAAGATCACAACAGGGTGGAAGACGAGCAGTACTTC.

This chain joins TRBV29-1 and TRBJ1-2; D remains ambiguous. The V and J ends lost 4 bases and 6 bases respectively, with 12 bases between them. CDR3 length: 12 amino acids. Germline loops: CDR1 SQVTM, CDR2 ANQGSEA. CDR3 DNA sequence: TGCAGCGTTGTCCGGGAAACTGATGGCTACACCTTC. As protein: CSVVRETDGYTF.

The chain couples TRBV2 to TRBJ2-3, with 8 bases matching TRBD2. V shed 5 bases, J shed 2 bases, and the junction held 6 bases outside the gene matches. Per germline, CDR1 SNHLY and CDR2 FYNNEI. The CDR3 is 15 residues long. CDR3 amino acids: CASSLGGLVTDTQYF. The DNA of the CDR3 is TGTGCCAGCAGTTTGGGGGGACTAGTCACAGATACGCAGTATTTT.